The 32 T cell receptor beta chains below were found in one sample sequenced in a study of blood T cell repertoires in COVID-19. Method: immunoSEQ multiplex PCR; TCRdb's copy keeps in-frame clones and lacks some. Seen here are about 140,000 clones, around 84% observed once, and the top ten hold 7.5% to 8.5%. The specimen was peripheral blood. The origin of the receptors is a woman between 55 and 75 years old with acute or convalescent COVID-19.

The rearrangement uses TRBV6-2 or TRBV6-3 and TRBJ1-1; D remains ambiguous. Germline V lookup: CDR1 MNHEY, CDR2 SVGEGT. The CDR3 contains 14 residues. V lost 0 bases and J lost 1, with 6 bases in between. CDR3 loop: CASSYSTPNTEAFF. The CDR3 DNA sequence: TGTGCCAGCAGTTACTCGACACCGAACACTGAAGCTTTCTTT.

The chain couples TRBV2 to TRBJ1-1; 7 nucleotides agree with TRBD1. With 5 bases clipped from V and 4 bases from J, the junction kept 4 bases outside the gene matches. The CDR3 loop spans 13 amino acids. Per germline, CDR1 SNHLY and CDR2 FYNNEI. The CDR3 coding sequence is TGTGCCAGCAGTTTCGGACAGGCCACTGAAGCTTTCTTT. This encodes CASSFGQATEAFF.

The rearrangement uses TRBV12-3 or TRBV12-4 and TRBJ2-3; D ambiguous. V gave up 7 bases and J gave up 2 bases, with 10 bases separating them. CDR3 length: 13 amino acids. CDR3 nucleotide sequence: TGTGCCAGCACCCCCCCCTCCACAGATACGCAGTATTTT. Protein product: CASTPPSTDTQYF.

V gene TRBV2 combines with J gene TRBJ2-7, with 7 bases fitting TRBD1. V gave up 1 base and J gave up 3 bases; unmatched junction bases: 3. This CDR3 spans 14 amino acids. The germline V gene has CDR1 SNHLY and CDR2 FYNNEI. The CDR3 coding sequence is TGTGCCAGCAGTGAAGGGACAGGCAACTACGAGCAGTACTTC. Its translation is CASSEGTGNYEQYF.

The J gene is TRBJ2-3, the V gene TRBV4-2; TRBD1 agrees at 8 bases. Germline CDR1 and CDR2: LGHNA and YNFKEQ. CDR3 length equals 17 residues. V was clipped by 1 base and J by 0 bases; unmatched bases: 6. The DNA for the CDR3 is TGTGCCAGCAGCCAAGCAAGGACAGGGACTAGCACAGATACGCAGTATTTT. Protein sequence: CASSQARTGTSTDTQYF.

This chain connects TRBV19 to TRBJ2-6, with D unresolved. The germline gives CDR1 LNHDA, CDR2 SQIVND (reference sequence). The CDR3 runs 15 residues. V was pared by 7 bases and J by 0 bases, with 10 bases between. The CDR3 DNA follows: TGTGCCAGTACCAACGGAGCCTCTGGGGCCAACGTCCTGACTTTC. This translates into CASTNGASGANVLTF.

V gene TRBV14 combines with J gene TRBJ2-5, with D unclear. V was pared by 1 base and J by 5 bases, with 2 bases between. Looked up from germline, CDR1 is SGHDN and CDR2 is FVKESK. The CDR3 has 11 residues. The CDR3 region is CASSQAETQYF. CDR3 nucleotide sequence: TGTGCCAGCAGCCAAGCGGAGACCCAGTACTTC. The variable domain in full, with the rest retrieved from reference TRBV14 and TRBJ2-5, is EAGVTQFPSHSVIEKGQTVTLRCDPISGHDNLYWYRRVMGKEIKFLLHFVKESKQDESGMPNNRFLAERTGGTYSTLKVQPAELEDSGVYFCASSQAETQYFGPGTRLLVL.

The V and J genes are TRBV5-4 and TRBJ2-1, with 14 bases that match TRBD2. Germline CDR1 is SGHNT and CDR2 is YYREEE (reference sequence). J gave up 7 bases and V 3 bases, and 9 bases lay outside the gene matches. The CDR3 contains 17 residues. Here the CDR3 DNA reads TGTGCCAGCAGCTACGTATCTCGGACTAGCGGGGGGAATGAGCAGTTCTTC. Protein: CASSYVSRTSGGNEQFF. The whole variable domain, remainder taken from reference TRBV5-4 and TRBJ2-1, is ETGVTQSPTHLIKTRGQQVTLRCSSQSGHNTVSWYQQALGQGPQFIFQYYREEENGRGNFPPRFSGLQFPNYSSELNVNALELDDSALYLCASSYVSRTSGGNEQFFGPGTRLTVL.

The rearrangement uses TRBV4-3 and TRBJ1-6; no firm D call. CDR3 length: 16 residues. V was cut by 0 bases and J by 7 bases, with 13 bases left in between. The germline V gene has CDR1 LGHNA and CDR2 YSLEER. DNA of the CDR3: TGCGCCAGCAGCCAAGATAGTACAGCGGTGAATTCACCCCTCCACTTT. This translates into CASSQDSTAVNSPLHF.

A remark on this clone: Sequence at one end of the junction differs from germline and may be a read error. The chain combines TRBV6-1 with TRBJ1-6; 9 positions agree with TRBD1. This CDR3 spans 13 amino acids. Germline V gene lookup returns CDR1 MNHNS and CDR2 SASEGT. CDR3: CASSEALRDRVLF. The CDR3 nucleotides read TGTGCCAGCAGTGAAGCGCTTCGGGACAGGGTCTTGTTT.

The rearrangement joins TRBV6-5 to TRBJ2-7, with 11 bases fitting TRBD1. The ends lost 4 bases at V and 7 bases at J; junction bases unmatched: 6. In germline, CDR1 is MNHEY, CDR2 SVGAGI. The CDR3 is 14 residues long. Here the CDR3 reads CASSFGQGAGEQYF. In nucleotides, the CDR3 is TGTGCCAGCAGTTTCGGACAGGGGGCAGGGGAGCAGTACTTC.

The chain has TRBV5-6 and TRBJ1-2; D is uncertain. This CDR3 contains 13 residues. Trimming stripped 0 bases from V and 2 bases from J, with 5 bases between. Looked up from germline, CDR1 is SGHDT and CDR2 is YYEEEE. The CDR3 spells CASSLDSNYGYTF. The CDR3 bases are TGTGCCAGCAGCTTGGACAGCAACTATGGCTACACCTTC.

CDR3 protein: CASTGGSLSGANVLTF. The CDR3 DNA sequence: TGTGCCAGTACAGGGGGCTCCCTTTCTGGGGCCAACGTCCTGACTTTC. The V and J genes are TRBV28 and TRBJ2-6, with 9 bases lining up with TRBD1. V shed 9 bases, J shed 1 base, and the junction held 7 bases outside the gene matches. This CDR3 has 16 residues. The germline V gene has CDR1 MDHEN and CDR2 SYDVKM.

There are a few counts of this clone. This rearrangement joins TRBV7-9 to TRBJ2-2, with 7 bases that match TRBD1. The V gene end was trimmed by 9 bases and the J gene end by 4 bases; junction bases not matched to a gene: 8. CDR1 is SEHNR, CDR2 FQNEAQ, per germline (reference sequence). The CDR3 is made up of 14 amino acids. This CDR3 reads CASTGVSGTGELFF. The CDR3 DNA follows: TGTGCCAGTACAGGGGTTTCGGGCACCGGGGAGCTGTTTTTT. Full variable domain (remainder filled in from reference TRBV7-9 and TRBJ2-2): DTGVSQNPRHKITKRGQNVTFRCDPISEHNRLYWYRQTLGQGPEFLTYFQNEAQLEKSRLLSDRFSAERPKGSFSTLEIQRTEQGDSAMYLCASTGVSGTGELFFGEGSRLTVL.

In DNA, the CDR3 is TGTGCCAGCAGCTTAGAACATGGGACAGGGGGAATTTCACCCCTCCACTTT. Its translation: CASSLEHGTGGISPLHF. The rearrangement uses TRBV11-2 and TRBJ1-6; 11 bases fit TRBD1. The junction had 7 bases not matched to a gene; V was cut back by 0 bases and J by 9 bases. CDR1 SGHAT and CDR2 FQNNGV come from the germline V gene. The CDR3 runs to 17 residues. Combining the CDR3 with reference TRBV11-2 and TRBJ1-6 gives the whole variable domain EAGVAQSPRYKIIEKRQSVAFWCNPISGHATLYWYQQILGQGPKLLIQFQNNGVVDDSQLPKDRFSAERLKGVDSTLKIQPAKLEDSAVYLCASSLEHGTGGISPLHFGNGTRLTVT.

V usage is TRBV24-1 and J usage is TRBJ2-5; 9 bases align to TRBD1. V was clipped by 1 base and J by 7 bases; unmatched bases: 6. CDR3 length equals 15 residues. Germline lookup yields CDR1 KGHDR and CDR2 SFDVKD. The CDR3 sequence is CATSDFGQGSATQYF. The CDR3 DNA is TGTGCCACCAGTGATTTTGGACAGGGGTCAGCGACCCAGTACTTC.

This rearrangement joins TRBV5-6 to TRBJ2-2, with D possibly TRBD1 on 5 matching bases. CDR3 length: 15 amino acids. Germline lookup yields CDR1 SGHDT and CDR2 YYEEEE. Deletions cut 4 bases from V and 1 base from J, with 11 bases between. The CDR3 coding sequence is TGTGCCAGCAGCCCGGTGGGGCGGAACACCGGGGAGCTGTTTTTT. Residues: CASSPVGRNTGELFF.

V is TRBV15 and J is TRBJ2-5, with D hard to call. This CDR3 region has 14 residues. Trimming removed 1 base from V and 5 bases from J, with 11 bases in between. Germline values: CDR1 LNHNV, CDR2 YYDKDF (reference sequence). CDR3 residues: CATSRGRLRETQYF. CDR3 coding DNA: TGTGCCACCAGCAGAGGTCGCCTGAGGGAGACCCAGTACTTC.

The V and J genes are TRBV6-5 and TRBJ2-3; TRBD1 agrees at 10 bases. The germline gives CDR1 MNHEY, CDR2 SVGAGI. V lost 6 bases to trimming and J lost 3 bases; unmatched junction nucleotides: 6. The CDR3 sequence is 15 residues long. The DNA of the CDR3 is TGTGCCAGCAGCCGCGGACAGGGGGTTACAGATACGCAGTATTTT. It specifies CASSRGQGVTDTQYF.

This chain joins TRBV30 and TRBJ1-5, with 8 bases aligning to TRBD1. The CDR3 totals 16 residues. Per germline, CDR1 GTSNPN and CDR2 SVGIG (reference sequence). J lost 0 bases, V lost 4 bases, and 8 bases had no gene match. CDR3 DNA sequence: TGTGCCTGGAACGCCGGGACAGGTGATAGCAATCAGCCCCAGCATTTT. This encodes CAWNAGTGDSNQPQHF.

The chain employs TRBV18 and TRBJ1-5, with D maybe TRBD1 (5 bases). Germline V gene data show CDR1 as KGHSH and CDR2 as LQKENI. The CDR3 totals 15 residues. Between the trimmed V and J ends, which lost 4 bases and 0 bases, there was a span of 10 bases. CDR3 bases: TGTGCCAGCTCACTTTCGACAGATAGCAATCAGCCCCAGCATTTT. This translates into CASSLSTDSNQPQHF.

The V call is TRBV18, the J call TRBJ2-7; TRBD2 agrees at 7 bases. Losses at the gene ends were 4 bases for V and 4 bases for J; bases not matched to a gene: 4. This CDR3 is 13 amino acids long. The germline V gene encodes CDR1 KGHSH and CDR2 LQKENI. In nucleotides, the CDR3 is TGTGCCAGCTCACAGGGACTACTTTACGAGCAGTACTTC. It yields the protein CASSQGLLYEQYF.

The rearrangement links TRBV19 to TRBJ1-1; no definite D call. Germline-derived CDR1 and CDR2 are LNHDA and SQIVND (reference sequence). The CDR3 runs 11 residues. V lost 3 bases and J 8 bases, leaving 7 bases between the germline ends. For the CDR3, the DNA is TGTGCCAGTAGTATCAAAATCGAAGCTTTCTTT. Residues: CASSIKIEAFF. The variable domain in full, with the rest retrieved from reference TRBV19 and TRBJ1-1, is DGGITQSPKYLFRKEGQNVTLSCEQNLNHDAMYWYRQDPGQGLRLIYYSQIVNDFQKGDIAEGYSVSREKKESFPLTVTSAQKNPTAFYLCASSIKIEAFFGQGTRLTVV.

V gene TRBV6-5 combines with J gene TRBJ2-1; D may be TRBD2 (6 bases). Germline CDR1 MNHEY, CDR2 SVGAGI. The V end was cut by 7 bases, the J end by 0 bases, with 13 bases between. This CDR3 has 15 residues. The CDR3 loop is CASTRAGSSYNEQFF. For the CDR3, the DNA is TGTGCCAGCACCCGGGCGGGGAGCTCCTACAATGAGCAGTTCTTC.

V and J are TRBV2 and TRBJ1-5; no reliable D call. Germline CDR1 and CDR2: SNHLY and FYNNEI. This CDR3 contains 14 residues. The germline V and J ends were trimmed by 7 bases and 4 bases, with 14 bases remaining between them. The chain's CDR3 is CASTREKANQPQHF. The CDR3 coding sequence is TGTGCCAGCACCCGAGAGAAAGCTAATCAGCCCCAGCATTTT.

The gene calls are TRBV27 and TRBJ2-7; TRBD1 might be the D (5 bases). This CDR3 contains 14 residues. Germline V lookup: CDR1 MNHEY, CDR2 SMNVEV (reference sequence). V shed 3 bases and J shed 2 bases, with 11 bases lying between them. CDR3 residues: CASSLGQGTYEQYF. For the CDR3, the DNA is TGTGCCAGCAGTTTGGGTCAGGGAACCTACGAGCAGTACTTC.

J is TRBJ2-3 and V is TRBV15, with TRBD2 identical over 7 bases. V was clipped by 1 base and J by 4 bases; unmatched bases: 5. Per the germline V gene, CDR1 is LNHNV and CDR2 is YYDKDF (reference sequence). The CDR3 contains 15 residues. This CDR3 reads CATSRVPLAADTQYF. The CDR3, as DNA: TGTGCCACCAGCAGAGTCCCCCTAGCGGCAGATACGCAGTATTTT.

The genes are TRBV19 and TRBJ1-2; no firm D call. This CDR3 spans 13 amino acids. Trimming pared 7 bases from V and 7 bases from J, leaving 16 bases between. CDR1 and CDR2 (germline): LNHDA, SQIVND (reference sequence). The CDR3 sequence is CASTPKSGSGYTF. Written as DNA, the CDR3 is TGTGCCAGTACCCCAAAGTCTGGTAGTGGCTACACCTTC. The whole variable domain, remainder taken from reference TRBV19 and TRBJ1-2, is DGGITQSPKYLFRKEGQNVTLSCEQNLNHDAMYWYRQDPGQGLRLIYYSQIVNDFQKGDIAEGYSVSREKKESFPLTVTSAQKNPTAFYLCASTPKSGSGYTFGSGTRLTVV.

Concerning this clone itself: Other DNA sequences in this sample translate to the same CDR3. The rearrangement joins TRBV2 to TRBJ1-2, with D possibly being TRBD1 (6 bases). Germline CDR1 and CDR2: SNHLY and FYNNEI. The V end was cut by 3 bases, the J end by 5 bases, with 13 bases between. The CDR3 extends over 14 amino acids. The CDR3 spells CASSEALRGYGYTF. The CDR3 DNA follows: TGTGCCAGCAGTGAGGCCCTGAGGGGGTATGGCTACACCTTC.

This clone was counted once. V gene TRBV10-3 combines with J gene TRBJ2-1; TRBD1 aligns across 8 bases. J gave up 12 bases and V 3 bases, and 10 bases lay outside the gene matches. Germline V gene sequence: CDR1 ENHRY, CDR2 SYGVKD. CDR3 length: 14 amino acids. In nucleotides, the CDR3 is TGTGCCATCAGTGACTCTGACAGGGGCCCTGGGCAGTTCTTC. Protein sequence: CAISDSDRGPGQFF.

This CDR3 reads CATSGGGQGANIQYF. In DNA form, the CDR3 reads TGTGCCACCAGTGGTGGGGGACAGGGGGCGAACATTCAGTACTTC. The rearrangement links TRBV24-1 to TRBJ2-4, with 12 bases lining up with TRBD1. Germline-derived CDR1 and CDR2 are KGHDR and SFDVKD. J was trimmed by 7 bases and V by 5 bases; bases with no gene match: 5. CDR3 length: 15 amino acids.

The J gene is TRBJ2-7, the V gene TRBV28, with D possibly being TRBD1 (6 bases). CDR3 length: 12 residues. V lost 6 bases, J lost 4 bases, and 10 bases lay in between. The germline CDR1 and CDR2 sequences are MDHEN and SYDVKM. The DNA for the CDR3 is TGTGCCAGCAGCCGCAGGGGTTACGAGCAGTACTTC. Amino acid sequence: CASSRRGYEQYF.